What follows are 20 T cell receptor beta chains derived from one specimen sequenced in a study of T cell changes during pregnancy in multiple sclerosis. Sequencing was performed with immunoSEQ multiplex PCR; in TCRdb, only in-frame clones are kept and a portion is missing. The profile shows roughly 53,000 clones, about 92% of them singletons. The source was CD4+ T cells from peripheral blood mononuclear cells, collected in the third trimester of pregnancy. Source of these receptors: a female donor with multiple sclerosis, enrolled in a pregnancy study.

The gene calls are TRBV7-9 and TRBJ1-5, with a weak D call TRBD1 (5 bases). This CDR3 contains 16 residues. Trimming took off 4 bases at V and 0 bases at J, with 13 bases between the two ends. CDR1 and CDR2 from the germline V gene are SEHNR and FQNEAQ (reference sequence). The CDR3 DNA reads TGTGCCAGCAGCTCCCAGGACATCCGTAGCAATCAGCCCCAGCATTTT. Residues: CASSSQDIRSNQPQHF.

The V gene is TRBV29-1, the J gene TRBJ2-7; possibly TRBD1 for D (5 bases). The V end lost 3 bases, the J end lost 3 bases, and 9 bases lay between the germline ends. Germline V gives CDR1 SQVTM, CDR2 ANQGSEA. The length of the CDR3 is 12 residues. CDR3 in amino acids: CSVEDTFYEQYF. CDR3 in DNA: TGCAGCGTTGAGGACACCTTCTACGAGCAGTACTTC.

The DNA for the CDR3 is TGTGCCAGCAGCTTACCCGGACTAGCGGGAGGGGGCACAGATACGCAGTATTTT. Its translation is CASSLPGLAGGGTDTQYF. The gene calls are TRBV5-4 and TRBJ2-3; TRBD2 aligns across 15 bases. Looked up from germline, CDR1 is SGHNT and CDR2 is YYREEE (reference sequence). Losses at the gene ends were 2 bases for V and 1 base for J; bases not matched to a gene: 5. The length of the CDR3 is 18 residues.

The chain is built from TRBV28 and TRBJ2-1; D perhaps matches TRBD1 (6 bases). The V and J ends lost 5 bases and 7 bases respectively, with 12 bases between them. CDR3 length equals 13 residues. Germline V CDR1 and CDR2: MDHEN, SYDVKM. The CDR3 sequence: CASSLQGRNEQFF. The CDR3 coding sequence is TGTGCCAGCAGTCTACAGGGAAGGAATGAGCAGTTCTTC. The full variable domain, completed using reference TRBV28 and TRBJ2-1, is DVKVTQSSRYLVKRTGEKVFLECVQDMDHENMFWYRQDPGLGLRLIYFSYDVKMKEKGDIPEGYSVSREKKERFSLILESASTNQTSMYLCASSLQGRNEQFFGPGTRLTVL.

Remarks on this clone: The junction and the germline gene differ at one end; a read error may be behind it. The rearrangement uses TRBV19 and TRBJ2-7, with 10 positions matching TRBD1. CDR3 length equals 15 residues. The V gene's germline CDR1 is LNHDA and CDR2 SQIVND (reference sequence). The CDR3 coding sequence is TGTGCCAGTAGTTCTAGCCGGGACAGGGGAACCCGTTTGAGCTTC. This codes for CASSSSRDRGTRLSF.

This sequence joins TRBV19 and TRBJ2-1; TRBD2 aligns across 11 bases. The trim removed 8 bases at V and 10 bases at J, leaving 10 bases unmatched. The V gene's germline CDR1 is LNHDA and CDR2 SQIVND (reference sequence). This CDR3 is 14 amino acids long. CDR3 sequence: CASGPLAGGVEQFF. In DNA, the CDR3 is TGTGCCAGTGGGCCCCTAGCGGGAGGCGTGGAGCAGTTCTTC.

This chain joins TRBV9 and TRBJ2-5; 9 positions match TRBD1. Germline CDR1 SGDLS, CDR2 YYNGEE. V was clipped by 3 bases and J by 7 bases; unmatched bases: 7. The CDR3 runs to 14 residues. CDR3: CASSAGQGLGTQYF. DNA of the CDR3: TGTGCCAGCAGCGCGGGACAGGGCCTCGGGACCCAGTACTTC.

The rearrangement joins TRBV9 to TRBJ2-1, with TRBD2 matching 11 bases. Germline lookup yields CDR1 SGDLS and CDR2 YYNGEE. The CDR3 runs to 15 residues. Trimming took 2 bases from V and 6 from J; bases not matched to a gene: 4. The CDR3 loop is CASSVGLAEPNEQFF. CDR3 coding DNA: TGTGCCAGCAGCGTGGGACTAGCGGAGCCCAATGAGCAGTTCTTC.

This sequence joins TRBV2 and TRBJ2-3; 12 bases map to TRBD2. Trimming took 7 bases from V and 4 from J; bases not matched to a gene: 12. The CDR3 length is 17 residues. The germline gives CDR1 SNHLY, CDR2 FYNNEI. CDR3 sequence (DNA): TGTGCCAGCATCACGGGACTAGCGGGCCCCCGCGCAGATACGCAGTATTTT. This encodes CASITGLAGPRADTQYF.

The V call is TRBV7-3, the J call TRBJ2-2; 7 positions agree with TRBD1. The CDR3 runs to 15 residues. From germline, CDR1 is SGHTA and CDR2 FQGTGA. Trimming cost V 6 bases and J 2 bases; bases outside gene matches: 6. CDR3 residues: CASRMTGPNTGELFF. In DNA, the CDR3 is TGTGCCAGCAGGATGACAGGGCCCAACACCGGGGAGCTGTTTTTT.

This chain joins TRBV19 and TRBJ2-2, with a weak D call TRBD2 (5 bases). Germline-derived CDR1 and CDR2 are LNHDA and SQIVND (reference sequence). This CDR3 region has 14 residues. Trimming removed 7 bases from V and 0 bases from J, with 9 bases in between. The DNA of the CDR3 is TGTGCCAGTAATGTGGGAGCGAACACCGGGGAGCTGTTTTTT. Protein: CASNVGANTGELFF.

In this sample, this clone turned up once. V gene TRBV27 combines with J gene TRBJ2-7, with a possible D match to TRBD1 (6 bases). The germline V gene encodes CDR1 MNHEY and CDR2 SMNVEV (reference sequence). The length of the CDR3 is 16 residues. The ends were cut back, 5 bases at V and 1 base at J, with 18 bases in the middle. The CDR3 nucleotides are TGTGCCAGCAGTCCCTTAGGACAGTCCCCTTCCTACGAGCAGTACTTC. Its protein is CASSPLGQSPSYEQYF.

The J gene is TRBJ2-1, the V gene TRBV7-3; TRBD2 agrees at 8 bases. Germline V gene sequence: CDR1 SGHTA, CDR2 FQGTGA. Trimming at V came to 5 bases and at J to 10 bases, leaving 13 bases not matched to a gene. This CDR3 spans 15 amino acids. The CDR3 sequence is CASSRPGAGGEEQFF. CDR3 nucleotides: TGTGCCAGCAGCCGCCCGGGGGCGGGAGGCGAAGAGCAGTTCTTC.

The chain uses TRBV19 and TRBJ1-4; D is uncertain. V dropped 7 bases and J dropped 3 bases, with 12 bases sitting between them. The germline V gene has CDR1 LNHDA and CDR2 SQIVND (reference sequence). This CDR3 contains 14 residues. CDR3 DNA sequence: TGTGCCAGTACTGTGTGGCCCCCTAATGAAAAACTGTTTTTT. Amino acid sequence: CASTVWPPNEKLFF.

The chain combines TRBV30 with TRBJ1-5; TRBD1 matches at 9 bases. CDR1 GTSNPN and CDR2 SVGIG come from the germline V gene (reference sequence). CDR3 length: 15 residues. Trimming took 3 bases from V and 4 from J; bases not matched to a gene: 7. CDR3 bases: TGTGCCTGGAGCGGGGACAGGGCGGGGAATCAGCCCCAGCATTTT. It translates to CAWSGDRAGNQPQHF.

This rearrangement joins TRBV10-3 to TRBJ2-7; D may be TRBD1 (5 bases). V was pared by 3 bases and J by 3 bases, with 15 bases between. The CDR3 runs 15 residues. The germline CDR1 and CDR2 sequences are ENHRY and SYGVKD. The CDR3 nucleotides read TGTGCCATCAGTGACCGACGACAGTCTGGCTACGAGCAGTACTTC. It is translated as CAISDRRQSGYEQYF.

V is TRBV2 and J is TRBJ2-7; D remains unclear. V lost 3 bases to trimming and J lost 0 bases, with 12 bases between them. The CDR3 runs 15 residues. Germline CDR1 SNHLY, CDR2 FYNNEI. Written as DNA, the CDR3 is TGTGCCAGCAGTGAGTATAACCTAAGCTCCTACGAGCAGTACTTC. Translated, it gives CASSEYNLSSYEQYF.

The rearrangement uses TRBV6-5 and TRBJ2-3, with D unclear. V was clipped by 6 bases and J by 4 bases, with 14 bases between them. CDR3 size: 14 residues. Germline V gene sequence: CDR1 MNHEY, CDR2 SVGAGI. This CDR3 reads CASRRLLVADTQYF. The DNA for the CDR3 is TGTGCCAGCAGGCGTTTGTTGGTCGCAGATACGCAGTATTTT.

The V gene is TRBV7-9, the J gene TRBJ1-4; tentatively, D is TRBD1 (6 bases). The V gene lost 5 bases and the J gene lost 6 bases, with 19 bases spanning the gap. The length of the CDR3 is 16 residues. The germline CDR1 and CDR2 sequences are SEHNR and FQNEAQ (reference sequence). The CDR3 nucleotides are TGTGCCAGCAGCGCGGAAACAGGGTGGTGGGATGAAAAACTGTTTTTT. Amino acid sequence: CASSAETGWWDEKLFF.

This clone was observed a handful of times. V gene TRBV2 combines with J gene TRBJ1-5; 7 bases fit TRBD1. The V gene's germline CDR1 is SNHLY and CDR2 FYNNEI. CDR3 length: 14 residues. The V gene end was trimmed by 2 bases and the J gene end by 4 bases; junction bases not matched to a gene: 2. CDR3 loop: CASSELDRNQPQHF. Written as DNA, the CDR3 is TGTGCCAGCAGTGAACTGGACAGGAATCAGCCCCAGCATTTT.